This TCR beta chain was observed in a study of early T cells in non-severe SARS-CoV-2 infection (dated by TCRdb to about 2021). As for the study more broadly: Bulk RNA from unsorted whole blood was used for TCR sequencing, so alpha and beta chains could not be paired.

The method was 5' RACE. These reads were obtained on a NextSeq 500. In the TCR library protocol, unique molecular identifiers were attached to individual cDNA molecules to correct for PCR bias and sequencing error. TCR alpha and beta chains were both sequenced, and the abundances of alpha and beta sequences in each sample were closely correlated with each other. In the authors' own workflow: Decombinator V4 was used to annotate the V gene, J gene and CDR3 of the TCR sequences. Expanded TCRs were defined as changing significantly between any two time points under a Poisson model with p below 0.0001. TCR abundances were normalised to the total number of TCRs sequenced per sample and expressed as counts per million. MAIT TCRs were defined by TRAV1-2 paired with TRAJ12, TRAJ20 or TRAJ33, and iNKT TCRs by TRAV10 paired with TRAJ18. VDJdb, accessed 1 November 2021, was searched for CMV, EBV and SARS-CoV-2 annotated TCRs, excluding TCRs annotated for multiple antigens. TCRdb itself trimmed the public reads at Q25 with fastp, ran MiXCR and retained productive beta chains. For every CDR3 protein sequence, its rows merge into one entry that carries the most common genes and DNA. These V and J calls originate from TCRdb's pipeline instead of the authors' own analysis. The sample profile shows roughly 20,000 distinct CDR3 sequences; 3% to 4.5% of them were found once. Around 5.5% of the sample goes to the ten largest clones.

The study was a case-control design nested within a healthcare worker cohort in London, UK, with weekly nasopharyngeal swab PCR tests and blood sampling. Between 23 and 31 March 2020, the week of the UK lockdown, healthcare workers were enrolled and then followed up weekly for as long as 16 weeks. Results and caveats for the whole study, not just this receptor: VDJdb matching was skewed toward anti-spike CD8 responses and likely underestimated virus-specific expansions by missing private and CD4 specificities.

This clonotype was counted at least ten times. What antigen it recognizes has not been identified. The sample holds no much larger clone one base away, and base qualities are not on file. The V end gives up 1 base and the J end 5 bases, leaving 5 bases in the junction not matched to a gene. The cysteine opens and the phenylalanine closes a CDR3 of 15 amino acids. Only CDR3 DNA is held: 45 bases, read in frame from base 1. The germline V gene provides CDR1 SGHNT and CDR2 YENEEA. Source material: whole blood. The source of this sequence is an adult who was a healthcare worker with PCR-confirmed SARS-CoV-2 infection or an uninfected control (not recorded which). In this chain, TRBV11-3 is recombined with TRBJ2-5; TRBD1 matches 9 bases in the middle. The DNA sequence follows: TGTGCCAGCAGCTTAGGGACAGGGGCATTGGAGACCCAGTACTTC. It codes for CASSLGTGALETQYF.